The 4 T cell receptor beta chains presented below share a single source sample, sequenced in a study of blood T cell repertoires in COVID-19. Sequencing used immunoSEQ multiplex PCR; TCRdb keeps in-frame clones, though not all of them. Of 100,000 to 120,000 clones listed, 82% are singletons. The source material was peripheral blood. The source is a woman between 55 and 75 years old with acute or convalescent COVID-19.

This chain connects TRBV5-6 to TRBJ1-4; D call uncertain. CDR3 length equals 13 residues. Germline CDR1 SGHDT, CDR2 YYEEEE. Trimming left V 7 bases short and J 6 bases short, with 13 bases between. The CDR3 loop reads CASGLQLHEKLFF. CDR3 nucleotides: TGTGCCAGCGGATTACAGCTTCATGAAAAACTGTTTTTT.

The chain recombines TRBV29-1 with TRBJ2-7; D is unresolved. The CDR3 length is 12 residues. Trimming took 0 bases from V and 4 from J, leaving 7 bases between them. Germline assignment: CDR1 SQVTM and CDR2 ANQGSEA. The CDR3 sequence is CSVEDFGYEQYF. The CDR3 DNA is TGCAGCGTTGAAGATTTCGGTTACGAGCAGTACTTC.

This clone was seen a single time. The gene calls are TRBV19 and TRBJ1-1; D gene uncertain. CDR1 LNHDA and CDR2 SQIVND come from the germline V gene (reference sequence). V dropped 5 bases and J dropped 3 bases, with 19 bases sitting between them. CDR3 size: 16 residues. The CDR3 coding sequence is TGTGCCAGTAGTGTCGTCGGGTCCACTAGGTACACTGAAGCTTTCTTT. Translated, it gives CASSVVGSTRYTEAFF.

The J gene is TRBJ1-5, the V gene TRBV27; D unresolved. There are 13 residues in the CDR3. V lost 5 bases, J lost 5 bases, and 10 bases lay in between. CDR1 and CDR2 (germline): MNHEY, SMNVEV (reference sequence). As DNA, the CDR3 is TGTGCCAGCAGTAAGTGGAGGGATCAGCCCCAGCATTTT. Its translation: CASSKWRDQPQHF.